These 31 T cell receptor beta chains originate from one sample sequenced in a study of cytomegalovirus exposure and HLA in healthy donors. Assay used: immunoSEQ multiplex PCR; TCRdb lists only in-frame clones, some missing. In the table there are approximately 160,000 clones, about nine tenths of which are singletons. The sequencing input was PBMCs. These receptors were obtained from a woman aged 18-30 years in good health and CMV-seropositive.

In DNA form, the CDR3 reads TGCGCCAGCAGTCGCGAGGGGAACACTGAAGCTTTCTTT. It codes for CASSREGNTEAFF. The gene calls are TRBV5-1 and TRBJ1-1; no reliable D call. The germline gives CDR1 SGHRS, CDR2 YFSETQ. This CDR3 is built from 13 residues. The ends were cut back, 5 bases at V and 1 base at J, with 9 bases in the middle. The variable domain in full, completed from reference TRBV5-1 and TRBJ1-1, reads KAGVTQTPRYLIKTRGQQVTLSCSPISGHRSVSWYQQTPGQGLQFLFEYFSETQRNKGNFPGRFSGRQFSNSRSEMNVSTLELGDSALYLCASSREGNTEAFFGQGTRLTVV.

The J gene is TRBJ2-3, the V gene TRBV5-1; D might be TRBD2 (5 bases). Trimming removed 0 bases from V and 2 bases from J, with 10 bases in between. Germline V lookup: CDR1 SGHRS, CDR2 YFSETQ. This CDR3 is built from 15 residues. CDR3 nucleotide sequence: TGCGCCAGCAGCTTGGAAGCGGCCCCCACAGATACGCAGTATTTT. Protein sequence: CASSLEAAPTDTQYF. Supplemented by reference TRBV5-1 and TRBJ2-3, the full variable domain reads KAGVTQTPRYLIKTRGQQVTLSCSPISGHRSVSWYQQTPGQGLQFLFEYFSETQRNKGNFPGRFSGRQFSNSRSEMNVSTLELGDSALYLCASSLEAAPTDTQYFGPGTRLTVL.

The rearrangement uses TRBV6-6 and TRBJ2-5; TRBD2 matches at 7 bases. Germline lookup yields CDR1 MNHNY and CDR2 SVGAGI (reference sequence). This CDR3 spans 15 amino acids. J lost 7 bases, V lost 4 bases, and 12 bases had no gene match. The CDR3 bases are TGTGCCAGCAGTTCCCGGACGGGAGGCGGGGGGACCCAGTACTTC. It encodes CASSSRTGGGGTQYF.

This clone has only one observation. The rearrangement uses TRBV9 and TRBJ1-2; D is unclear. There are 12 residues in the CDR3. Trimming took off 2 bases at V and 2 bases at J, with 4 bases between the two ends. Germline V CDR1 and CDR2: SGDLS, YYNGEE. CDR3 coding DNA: TGTGCCAGCAGCGTCCAGAACTATGGCTACACCTTC. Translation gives CASSVQNYGYTF.

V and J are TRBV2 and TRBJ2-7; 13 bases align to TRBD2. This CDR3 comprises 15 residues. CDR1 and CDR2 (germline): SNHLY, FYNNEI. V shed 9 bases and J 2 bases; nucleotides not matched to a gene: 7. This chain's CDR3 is CASRTSGSFTYEQYF. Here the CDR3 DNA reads TGTGCCAGTCGGACTAGCGGGAGCTTTACCTACGAGCAGTACTTC.

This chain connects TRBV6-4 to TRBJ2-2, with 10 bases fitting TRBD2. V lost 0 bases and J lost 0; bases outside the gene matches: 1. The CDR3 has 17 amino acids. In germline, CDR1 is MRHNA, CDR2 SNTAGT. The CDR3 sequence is CASSDSGLASNTGELFF. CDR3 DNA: TGTGCCAGCAGTGACTCGGGACTAGCGTCGAACACCGGGGAGCTGTTTTTT.

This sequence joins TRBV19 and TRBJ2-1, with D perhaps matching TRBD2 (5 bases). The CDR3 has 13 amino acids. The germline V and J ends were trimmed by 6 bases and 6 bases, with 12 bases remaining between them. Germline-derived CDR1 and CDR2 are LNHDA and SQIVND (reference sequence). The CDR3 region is CASRKWTVNEQFF. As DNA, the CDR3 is TGTGCCAGTAGGAAATGGACTGTCAATGAGCAGTTCTTC.

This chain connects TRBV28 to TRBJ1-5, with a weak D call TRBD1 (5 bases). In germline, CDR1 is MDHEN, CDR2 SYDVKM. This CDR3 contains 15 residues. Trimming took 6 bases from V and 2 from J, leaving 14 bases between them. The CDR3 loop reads CASSPGGTGNQPQHF. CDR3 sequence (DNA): TGTGCCAGCAGCCCTGGAGGGACGGGCAATCAGCCCCAGCATTTT.

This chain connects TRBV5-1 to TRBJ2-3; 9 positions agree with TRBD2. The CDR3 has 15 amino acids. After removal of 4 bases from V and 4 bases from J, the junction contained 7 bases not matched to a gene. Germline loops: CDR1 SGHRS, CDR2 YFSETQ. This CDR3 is CASSETGTSSDTQYF. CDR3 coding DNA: TGCGCCAGCAGCGAGACCGGGACTAGCTCAGATACGCAGTATTTT.

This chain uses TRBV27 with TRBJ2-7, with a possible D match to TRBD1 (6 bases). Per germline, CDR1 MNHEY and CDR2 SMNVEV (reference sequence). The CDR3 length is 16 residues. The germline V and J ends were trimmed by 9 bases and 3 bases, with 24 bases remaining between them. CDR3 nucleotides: TGTGCCAGTTCTTCCCAACCACTGGGGGCTAGCTACGAGCAGTACTTC. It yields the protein CASSSQPLGASYEQYF.

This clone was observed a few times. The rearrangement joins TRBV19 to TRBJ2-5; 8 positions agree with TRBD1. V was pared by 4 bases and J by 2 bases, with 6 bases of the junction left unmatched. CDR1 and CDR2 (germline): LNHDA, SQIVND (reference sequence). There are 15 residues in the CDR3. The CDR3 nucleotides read TGTGCCAGTAGTACTTTTCGGACAGGGCAAGAGACCCAGTACTTC. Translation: CASSTFRTGQETQYF.

CDR3 nucleotides: TGTGCCAGCAGTTACCGAGGCCTAGCGGGAGATGAGCAGTTCTTC. Its protein is CASSYRGLAGDEQFF. V is TRBV6-5 and J is TRBJ2-1, with 10 bases identical to TRBD2. The ends lost 2 bases at V and 8 bases at J; junction bases unmatched: 6. This CDR3 comprises 15 residues. The germline V gene has CDR1 MNHEY and CDR2 SVGAGI.

The CDR3 is CASLSTGAGEKLFF. The CDR3 DNA reads as TGTGCCAGCTTATCGACAGGGGCGGGTGAAAAACTGTTTTTT. The rearrangement uses TRBV6-1 and TRBJ1-4; 8 bases are a match to TRBD1. Per germline, CDR1 MNHNS and CDR2 SASEGT. The CDR3 runs to 14 residues. J gave up 7 bases and V 8 bases, and 9 bases lay outside the gene matches.

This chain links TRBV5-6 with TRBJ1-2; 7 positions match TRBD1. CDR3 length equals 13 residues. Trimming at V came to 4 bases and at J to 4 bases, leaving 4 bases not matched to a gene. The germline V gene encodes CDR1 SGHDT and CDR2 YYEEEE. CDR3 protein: CASSGTEPYGYTF. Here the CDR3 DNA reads TGTGCCAGCAGCGGGACAGAGCCCTATGGCTACACCTTC.

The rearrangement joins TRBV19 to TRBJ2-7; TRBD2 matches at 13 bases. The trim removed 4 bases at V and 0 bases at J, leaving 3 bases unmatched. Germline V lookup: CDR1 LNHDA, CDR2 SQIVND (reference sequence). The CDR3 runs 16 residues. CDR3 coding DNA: TGTGCCAGTAGTAGAGGACTAGCGGGAGACTCCTACGAGCAGTACTTC. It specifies CASSRGLAGDSYEQYF.

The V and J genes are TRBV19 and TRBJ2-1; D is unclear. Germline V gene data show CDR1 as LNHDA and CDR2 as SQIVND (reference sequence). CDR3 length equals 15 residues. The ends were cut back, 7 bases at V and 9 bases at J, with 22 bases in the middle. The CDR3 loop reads CASKDLHNIRGEQFF. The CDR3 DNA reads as TGTGCCAGTAAAGATCTCCACAATATTCGAGGTGAGCAGTTCTTC.

The CDR3 nucleotides are TGTGCCAGCAGTCCTGGGCGGACTAGCGGGAGTTACGAGCAGTACTTC. This codes for CASSPGRTSGSYEQYF. J is TRBJ2-7 and V is TRBV21-1; the table's D gene call, TRBD2, was not cross checked with the DNA. TRBV21-1 is a pseudogene locus. The CDR3 runs to 16 residues.

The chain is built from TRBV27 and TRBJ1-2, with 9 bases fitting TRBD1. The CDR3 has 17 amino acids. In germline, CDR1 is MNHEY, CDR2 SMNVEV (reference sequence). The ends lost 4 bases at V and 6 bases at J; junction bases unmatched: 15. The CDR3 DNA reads TGTGCCAGCAGTTCTCCAACTATGGGACAGGGTCTGCATGGCTACACCTTC. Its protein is CASSSPTMGQGLHGYTF.

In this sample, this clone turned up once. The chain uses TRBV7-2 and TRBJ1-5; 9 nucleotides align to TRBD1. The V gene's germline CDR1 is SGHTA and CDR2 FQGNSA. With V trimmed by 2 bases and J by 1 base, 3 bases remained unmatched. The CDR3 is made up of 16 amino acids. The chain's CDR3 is CASSLYTGGSNQPQHF. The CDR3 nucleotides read TGTGCCAGCAGCTTATACACAGGGGGCAGCAATCAGCCCCAGCATTTT.

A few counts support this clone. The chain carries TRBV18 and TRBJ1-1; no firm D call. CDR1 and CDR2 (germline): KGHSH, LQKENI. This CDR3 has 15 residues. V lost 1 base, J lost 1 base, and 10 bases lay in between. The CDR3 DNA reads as TGTGCCAGCTCACCACTGGTAGAGCCGAACACTGAAGCTTTCTTT. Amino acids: CASSPLVEPNTEAFF. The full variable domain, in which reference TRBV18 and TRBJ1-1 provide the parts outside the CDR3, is NAGVMQNPRHLVRRRGQEARLRCSPMKGHSHVYWYRQLPEEGLKFMVYLQKENIIDESGMPKERFSAEFPKEGPSILRIQQVVRGDSAAYFCASSPLVEPNTEAFFGQGTRLTVV.

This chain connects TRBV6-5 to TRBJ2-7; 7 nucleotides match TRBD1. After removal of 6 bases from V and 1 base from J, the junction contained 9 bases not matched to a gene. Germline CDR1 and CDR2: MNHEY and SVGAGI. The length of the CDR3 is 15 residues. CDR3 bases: TGTGCCAGCAGGCGCGACAGGGATATATCCTACGAGCAGTACTTC. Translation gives CASRRDRDISYEQYF.

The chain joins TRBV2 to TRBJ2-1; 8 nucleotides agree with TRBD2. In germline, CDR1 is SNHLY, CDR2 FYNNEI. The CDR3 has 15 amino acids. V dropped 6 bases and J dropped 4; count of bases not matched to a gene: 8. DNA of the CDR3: TGTGCCAGCAGAAATGTAGCGGGATTGTACAATGAGCAGTTCTTC. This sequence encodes CASRNVAGLYNEQFF.

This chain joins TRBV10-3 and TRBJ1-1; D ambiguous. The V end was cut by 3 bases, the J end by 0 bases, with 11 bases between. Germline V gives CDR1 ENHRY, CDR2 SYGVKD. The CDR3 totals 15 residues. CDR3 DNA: TGTGCCATCAGTGAAAGTCAGGTCTTGAACACTGAAGCTTTCTTT. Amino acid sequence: CAISESQVLNTEAFF.

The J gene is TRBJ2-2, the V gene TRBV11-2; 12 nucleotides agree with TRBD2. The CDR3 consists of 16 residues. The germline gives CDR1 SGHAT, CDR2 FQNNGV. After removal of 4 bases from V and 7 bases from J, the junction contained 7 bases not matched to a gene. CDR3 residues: CASSSGLAGTGGELFF. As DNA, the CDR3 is TGTGCCAGCAGCTCCGGACTAGCGGGAACGGGCGGGGAGCTGTTTTTT.

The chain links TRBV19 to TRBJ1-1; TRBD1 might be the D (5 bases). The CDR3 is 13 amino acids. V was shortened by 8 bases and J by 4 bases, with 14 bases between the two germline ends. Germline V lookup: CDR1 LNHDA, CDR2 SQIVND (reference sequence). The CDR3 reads CASRLGGSTEAFF. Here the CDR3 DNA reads TGTGCCAGTCGCCTTGGGGGGAGCACTGAAGCTTTCTTT.

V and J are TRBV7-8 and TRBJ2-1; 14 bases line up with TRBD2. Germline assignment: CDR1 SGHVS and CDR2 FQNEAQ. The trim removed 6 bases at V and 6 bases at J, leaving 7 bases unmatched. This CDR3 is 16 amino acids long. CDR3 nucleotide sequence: TGTGCCAGCAGTCCCGGTGGACTAGCGGGGGGCAATGAGCAGTTCTTC. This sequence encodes CASSPGGLAGGNEQFF.

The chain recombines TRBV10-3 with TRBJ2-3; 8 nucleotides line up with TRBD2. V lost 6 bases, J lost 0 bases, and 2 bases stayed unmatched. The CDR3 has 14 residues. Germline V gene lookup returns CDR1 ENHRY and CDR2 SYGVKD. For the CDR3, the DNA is TGTGCCATCAGAGAGCGGGGGAGCACAGATACGCAGTATTTT. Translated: CAIRERGSTDTQYF.

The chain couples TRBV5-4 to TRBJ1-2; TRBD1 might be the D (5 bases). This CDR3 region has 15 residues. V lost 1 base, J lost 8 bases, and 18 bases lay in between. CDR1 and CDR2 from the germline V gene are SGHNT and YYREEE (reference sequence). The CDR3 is CASSLIGVELLGYTF. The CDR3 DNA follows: TGTGCCAGCAGCTTGATAGGGGTTGAGTTGCTCGGCTACACCTTC.

This CDR3 is CASKLAGVSDTQYF. The CDR3, as DNA: TGTGCCAGCAAACTAGCTGGGGTATCAGATACGCAGTATTTT. V usage is TRBV27 and J usage is TRBJ2-3; a weak D match, TRBD2 (6 bases). Germline V gene sequence: CDR1 MNHEY, CDR2 SMNVEV (reference sequence). Trimming pared 7 bases from V and 4 bases from J, leaving 15 bases between. CDR3 size: 14 residues.

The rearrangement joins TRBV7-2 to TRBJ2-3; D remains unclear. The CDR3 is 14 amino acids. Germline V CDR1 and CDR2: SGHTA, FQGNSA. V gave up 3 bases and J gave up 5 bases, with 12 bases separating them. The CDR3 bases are TGTGCCAGCAGCTTTACGAACGGTCAAGATACGCAGTATTTT. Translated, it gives CASSFTNGQDTQYF.

The CDR3 reads CASAPGQGDQPQHF. The CDR3 DNA follows: TGTGCCAGCGCCCCCGGGCAGGGTGATCAGCCCCAGCATTTT. The chain employs TRBV7-3 and TRBJ1-5; a weak D match, TRBD1 (5 bases). Germline V gene data show CDR1 as SGHTA and CDR2 as FQGTGA. Trimming stripped 8 bases from V and 5 bases from J, with 16 bases between. There are 14 residues in the CDR3.